The present T cell receptor (beta chain) was sequenced within a study of cytomegalovirus exposure and HLA in healthy donors. Findings of the study overall: Many donors carried some public TCRs, although rarity characterized most TCR sequences. Only CMV serostatus was available as immune exposure information. Across donors, sequencing depth was assumed by presence/absence analyses to be roughly uniform.

Researchers ran the PCR with 60 Vbeta and 13 Jbeta primers. Only in-frame clones appear in the TCRdb table, and some are missing; sequencing was by immunoSEQ multiplex PCR. The sample contains 200,000 or so clones, about 90% of which appear only once. Details on this clone: Antigen: not known.

The CDR3 spans 17 residues. Per the germline V gene, CDR1 is SNHLY and CDR2 is FYNNEI. The V and J ends lost 4 bases and 4 bases, in that order; junction bases with no gene match: 12. Sequenced sample: PBMCs. The V call is TRBV2, the J call TRBJ2-7, with 11 nucleotides matching TRBD2. The TCR originated in a girl under three years old in good health and CMV-seronegative. CDR3 nucleotide sequence: TGTGCCAGCAGTGGATATAAACTAGCGGGAGCAACTTACGAGCAGTACTTC. It is translated as CASSGYKLAGATYEQYF.